The 29 T cell receptor beta chains below all came from one sample that was sequenced in a study of identical twins. TCRdb re-analysed the 5' RACE reads in MiXCR, keeping a single row per CDR3 protein. The data show nearly 650,000 distinct CDR3 sequences, roughly 6.6% seen once. This sample was shared with a second study, whose subject was yellow fever vaccine responses in identical twins.

Sequencing was done on a sample of PBMCs. These receptors were taken from a young woman in good health.

This clonotype was detected ten times or more. The chain combines TRBV2 with TRBJ2-7; D gene ambiguous. Trimming left V 10 bases short and J 0 bases short, with 7 bases between. The CDR3 extends over 11 amino acids. CDR1 and CDR2 (germline): SNHLY, FYNNEI. The CDR3 reads CATLSSYEQYV. The CDR3 DNA reads TGTGCCACACTGAGCTCCTACGAGCAGTACGTC.

The genes are TRBV20-1 and TRBJ1-6; D unclear. CDR3 length equals 14 residues. V was pared by 3 bases and J by 3 bases, with 9 bases between. Looked up from germline, CDR1 is DFQATT and CDR2 is SNEGSKA (reference sequence). The chain's CDR3 is CSASSTFYNSPLHF. CDR3 bases: TGCAGTGCTAGTTCGACATTCTATAATTCACCCCTCCACTTT.

The sample holds many counts of this clonotype. The chain is built from TRBV7-6 and TRBJ2-3; 9 bases agree with TRBD2. The CDR3 contains 14 residues. Trimming removed 5 bases from V and 3 bases from J; junction bases left unmatched: 3. Germline CDR1 is SGHVS and CDR2 is FNYEAQ. Written as DNA, the CDR3 is TGTGCCAGCAGCCCGGGACTAGCTACAGATACGCAGTATTTT. Translating it yields CASSPGLATDTQYF.

This clonotype was counted between two and nine times. The V gene is TRBV12-3 or TRBV12-4, the J gene TRBJ1-2; D ambiguous. V was pared by 3 bases and J by 8 bases, with 13 bases between. CDR3 size: 13 residues. For the CDR3, the DNA is TGTGCCAGCAGTTTTTCCCGAGCGGAGGGCTACACCTTC. As protein: CASSFSRAEGYTF.

This clonotype was found a few times. The rearrangement joins TRBV18 to TRBJ2-2; D is perhaps TRBD1 (5 bases). V dropped 6 bases and J dropped 0 bases, with 11 bases sitting between them. CDR3 length: 15 residues. CDR1 is KGHSH, CDR2 LQKENI, per germline. Here the CDR3 DNA reads TGTGCCAGCTCGCAACAGGAGACGAACACCGGGGAGCTGTTTTTT. It codes for CASSQQETNTGELFF. The whole variable domain, filled in from reference TRBV18 and TRBJ2-2, reads NAGVMQNPRHLVRRRGQEARLRCSPMKGHSHVYWYRQLPEEGLKFMVYLQKENIIDESGMPKERFSAEFPKEGPSILRIQQVVRGDSAAYFCASSQQETNTGELFFGEGSRLTVL.

This clonotype came up many times. Germline is not matched at one junction end, which may reflect a read error. The chain couples TRBV5-1 to TRBJ2-1; D remains unclear. The germline CDR1 and CDR2 sequences are SGHRS and YFSETQ. The CDR3 sequence is 14 residues long. CDR3 coding DNA: TGTGCCAGCAGTTTAGAAAGCTCCTACAATGAGCAGTTCTTC. The encoded protein is CASSLESSYNEQFF.

The table lists this clonotype with many counts. The V call is TRBV12-3 or TRBV12-4, the J call TRBJ1-5; perhaps TRBD1 as D (6 bases). The CDR3 runs to 15 residues. V lost 6 bases and J 2 bases, leaving 14 bases between the germline ends. The CDR3 nucleotides are TGTGCCAGCAGCCCACAGGGAGGGGGCAATCAGCCCCAGCATTTT. Translating it yields CASSPQGGGNQPQHF.

This clonotype was counted only a few times. The chain couples TRBV20-1 to TRBJ2-7; D is ambiguous. V was pared by 4 bases and J by 0 bases, with 13 bases between. The CDR3 spans 14 residues. Germline assignment: CDR1 DFQATT and CDR2 SNEGSKA (reference sequence). CDR3 in DNA: TGCAGTGCTAATTCACACCGGAGCTCCTACGAGCAGTACGTC. It encodes CSANSHRSSYEQYV.

In its sample, this clonotype was seen a few times. The chain is built from TRBV10-3 and TRBJ2-3; 8 bases match TRBD1. V lost 5 bases and J lost 3; bases outside the gene matches: 10. In germline, CDR1 is ENHRY, CDR2 SYGVKD. This CDR3 region has 16 residues. This chain's CDR3 is CAISRDRYRLTDTQYF. The CDR3 DNA reads as TGTGCCATCAGTCGGGACAGGTATAGGTTAACAGATACGCAGTATTTT.

Many counts were recorded for this clonotype. The chain recombines TRBV5-1 with TRBJ1-2; 7 bases are shared with TRBD1. V shed 6 bases, J shed 0 bases, and the junction held 5 bases outside the gene matches. This CDR3 is 14 amino acids long. Germline V CDR1 and CDR2: SGHRS, YFSETQ. CDR3 DNA sequence: TGCGCCAGCACTCCGGGACAGCCTAACTATGGCTACACCTTC. This sequence encodes CASTPGQPNYGYTF.

This clonotype was counted many times. The J gene is TRBJ2-5, the V gene TRBV7-8, with a tentative D call TRBD2 (6 bases). Trimming removed 4 bases from V and 5 bases from J, with 11 bases in between. The CDR3 covers 13 residues. Germline assignment: CDR1 SGHVS and CDR2 FQNEAQ. This chain's CDR3 is CASSWGLWETQYF. CDR3 nucleotides: TGTGCCAGCAGCTGGGGACTTTGGGAGACCCAGTACTTC.

The CDR3 here is CASSSSLRGGGTDTQYF. The CDR3 DNA follows: TGTGCCAGCAGCTCATCCCTGCGGGGGGGAGGGACAGATACGCAGTATTTT. The rearrangement joins TRBV7-8 to TRBJ2-3; 9 bases fit TRBD2. The CDR3 has 17 residues. V lost 4 bases to trimming and J lost 3 bases; unmatched junction nucleotides: 11. Germline CDR1 SGHVS, CDR2 FQNEAQ.

This clonotype was seen ten or more times. V gene TRBV21-1 combines with J gene TRBJ2-7. TRBV21-1 is a recognized pseudogene. There are 14 residues in the CDR3. CDR3 bases: TGTGCCAGCAGCAAAGCGCTGGGTATCTACGAGCAGTACTTC. It specifies CASSKALGIYEQYF.

In this sample, this clonotype turned up many times. The chain links TRBV6-1 to TRBJ1-5, with a tentative D call TRBD1 (5 bases). V lost 6 bases and J lost 4, with 10 bases in between. This CDR3 spans 13 amino acids. The germline CDR1 and CDR2 sequences are MNHNS and SASEGT. The CDR3 spells CASRGGTNQPQHF. DNA of the CDR3: TGTGCCAGCAGGGGGGGGACTAATCAGCCCCAGCATTTT.

This clonotype was found a few times. This chain joins TRBV5-5 and TRBJ1-1; D remains ambiguous. CDR3 length: 13 amino acids. The germline gives CDR1 SGHKS, CDR2 YYEKEE (reference sequence). Trimming left V 3 bases short and J 0 bases short, with 6 bases between. The CDR3 protein is CASSWTMNTEAFF. CDR3 nucleotides: TGTGCCAGCAGCTGGACCATGAACACTGAAGCTTTCTTT.

The rearrangement joins TRBV10-3 to TRBJ1-1; weak D call: TRBD1 (5 bases). The CDR3 runs to 15 residues. Per the germline V gene, CDR1 is ENHRY and CDR2 is SYGVKD. V was clipped by 6 bases and J by 0 bases, with 14 bases between them. The CDR3 sequence: CAIRGREILNTEAFF. The CDR3 nucleotides are TGTGCCATCAGGGGGCGGGAGATATTGAACACTGAAGCTTTCTTT.

This clonotype was found many times. The chain employs TRBV12-3 or TRBV12-4 and TRBJ1-2, with 7 bases fitting TRBD1. The CDR3 is made up of 15 amino acids. J gave up 8 bases and V 2 bases, and 11 bases lay outside the gene matches. In DNA, the CDR3 is TGTGCCAGCAGTTTAAGGACAGGACCTGCGGTAGGCTACACCTTC. Translation gives CASSLRTGPAVGYTF.

This clonotype was counted many times. The junction shows a germline mismatch at one end, possibly a read error. The chain recombines TRBV5-1 with TRBJ2-1; 8 bases agree with TRBD2. The CDR3 is made up of 16 amino acids. Germline V CDR1 and CDR2: SGHRS, YFSETQ. CDR3 in amino acids: CASSLVGGGSYNEQFF. CDR3 in DNA: TGTGCCAGCAGCTTAGTAGGCGGGGGGTCCTACAATGAGCAGTTCTTC.

The chain joins TRBV2 to TRBJ2-5, with unresolved D. V lost 4 bases and J 5 bases, leaving 17 bases between the germline ends. Germline V gene lookup returns CDR1 SNHLY and CDR2 FYNNEI. CDR3 length: 15 amino acids. CDR3 sequence reads: CASSVGNSPLETQYF. The CDR3 coding sequence is TGTGCCAGCAGTGTAGGTAACAGTCCTCTGGAGACCCAGTACTTC.

This chain links TRBV20-1 with TRBJ2-1, with a tentative D call TRBD2 (6 bases). The CDR3 consists of 14 residues. Germline V CDR1 and CDR2: DFQATT, SNEGSKA (reference sequence). V was shortened by 7 bases and J by 7 bases, with 20 bases between the two germline ends. The DNA for the CDR3 is TGCAGTGTTCAGAGGACGGGAGTACAAAATGAGCAGTTCTTC. This codes for CSVQRTGVQNEQFF.

This chain links TRBV7-9 with TRBJ2-7; D ambiguous. Germline CDR1 reads SEHNR; CDR2 reads FQNEAQ (reference sequence). This CDR3 spans 13 amino acids. Trimming removed 2 bases at V and 3 bases at J, with 8 bases between. Here the CDR3 reads CASSLRGNYEQYV. The CDR3 coding sequence is TGTGCCAGCAGCTTAAGAGGAAACTACGAGCAGTACGTC.

The rearrangement links TRBV12-3 or TRBV12-4 to TRBJ2-2; perhaps TRBD2 as D (6 bases). This CDR3 spans 18 amino acids. V was clipped by 8 bases and J by 0 bases, with 22 bases between them. The CDR3 coding sequence is TGTGCCAGCCATTACACCCTGGGTAGCGGCACGAACACCGGGGAGCTGTTTTTT. Translation gives CASHYTLGSGTNTGELFF.

This clonotype appeared a few times. In nucleotides, the CDR3 is TGTGCCAGCAGCCAAGGGACTAGCGGGAGTGCAGATACGCAGTATTTT. Protein: CASSQGTSGSADTQYF. The gene calls are TRBV7-9 and TRBJ2-3; 14 bases are shared with TRBD2. CDR3 length: 16 residues. V lost 5 bases, J lost 4 bases, and 5 bases stayed unmatched. Germline CDR1 reads SEHNR; CDR2 reads FQNEAQ (reference sequence).

Many counts were recorded for this clonotype. The V gene is TRBV4-2, the J gene TRBJ2-3; a weak D match, TRBD1 (5 bases). The CDR3 runs to 16 residues. V shed 3 bases and J shed 2 bases, with 15 bases lying between them. Per the germline V gene, CDR1 is LGHNA and CDR2 is YNFKEQ. Written as DNA, the CDR3 is TGTGCCAGCAGCCAGAAGGGTCAGGGTATCACAGATACGCAGTATTTT. Translated: CASSQKGQGITDTQYF.

V and J are TRBV4-1 and TRBJ2-1; 7 positions match TRBD2. V was pared by 6 bases and J by 2 bases, with 13 bases of the junction left unmatched. Germline loops: CDR1 MGHRA, CDR2 YSYEKL. This CDR3 spans 17 amino acids. This CDR3 is CASSQRLSGGPYNEQFF. The DNA of the CDR3 is TGCGCCAGCAGTCAACGTCTATCGGGAGGTCCCTACAATGAGCAGTTCTTC.

The chain uses TRBV6-5 and TRBJ1-6, with D possibly TRBD1 on 5 matching bases. CDR1 is MNHEY and CDR2 is SVGAGI in the germline V gene. The CDR3 totals 14 residues. The V end was cut by 1 base, the J end by 8 bases, with 9 bases between. CDR3 in DNA: TGTGCCAGCAGTTACTGGCAGGGTGATTCACCCCTCCACTTT. Translating it yields CASSYWQGDSPLHF.

This clonotype has a count of ten or more. V and J are TRBV5-1 and TRBJ1-1; TRBD1 is a possible D gene (5 bases). CDR1 is SGHRS, CDR2 YFSETQ, per germline. Deletions cut 0 bases from V and 4 bases from J, with 13 bases between. The CDR3 loop spans 15 amino acids. The chain's CDR3 is CASSLADSTVTEAFF. The DNA for the CDR3 is TGCGCCAGCAGCTTGGCCGACAGCACCGTCACTGAAGCTTTCTTT.

V is TRBV7-9 and J is TRBJ2-5, with D possibly matching TRBD1 (7 bases). The CDR3 has 14 amino acids. Trimming cost V 4 bases and J 5 bases, with 14 bases left between them. CDR1 and CDR2 (germline): SEHNR, FQNEAQ (reference sequence). CDR3 DNA sequence: TGTGCCAGCAGCTCCCTCAGGGGGAGGGAGACCCAGTACTTC. Protein product: CASSSLRGRETQYF.

There are many counts of this clonotype. The chain joins TRBV7-2 to TRBJ2-1; D unclear. Germline V gene sequence: CDR1 SGHTA, CDR2 FQGNSA. Trimming stripped 6 bases from V and 4 bases from J, with 4 bases between. The CDR3 runs 11 residues. The CDR3 DNA is TGTGCCAGCAGGATTTACAATGAGCAGTTCTTC. Translated: CASRIYNEQFF.